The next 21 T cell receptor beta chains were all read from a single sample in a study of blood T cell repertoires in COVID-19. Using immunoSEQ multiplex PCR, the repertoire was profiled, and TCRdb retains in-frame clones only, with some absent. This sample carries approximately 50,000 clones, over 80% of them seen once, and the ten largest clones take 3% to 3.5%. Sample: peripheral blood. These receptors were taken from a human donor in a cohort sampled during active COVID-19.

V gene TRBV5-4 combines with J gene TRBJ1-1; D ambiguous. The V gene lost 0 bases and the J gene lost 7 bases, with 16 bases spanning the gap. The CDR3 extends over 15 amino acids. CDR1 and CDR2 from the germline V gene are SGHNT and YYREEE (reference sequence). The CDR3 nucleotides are TGTGCCAGCAGCTTGGCGTTCCGGAGCGCCGATGAAGCTTTCTTT. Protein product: CASSLAFRSADEAFF.

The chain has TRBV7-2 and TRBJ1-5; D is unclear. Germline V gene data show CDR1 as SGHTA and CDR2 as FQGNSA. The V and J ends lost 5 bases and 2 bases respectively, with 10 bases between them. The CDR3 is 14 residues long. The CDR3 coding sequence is TGTGCCAGCAGCCAGTCCGGGGGCAATCAGCCCCAGCATTTT. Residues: CASSQSGGNQPQHF.

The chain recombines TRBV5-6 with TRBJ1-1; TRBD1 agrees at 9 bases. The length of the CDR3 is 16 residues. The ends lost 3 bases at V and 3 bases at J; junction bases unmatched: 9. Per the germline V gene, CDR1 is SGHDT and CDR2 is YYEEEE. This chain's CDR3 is CASSSGTGRVHTEAFF. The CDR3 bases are TGTGCCAGCAGCTCCGGGACAGGGAGGGTGCACACTGAAGCTTTCTTT.

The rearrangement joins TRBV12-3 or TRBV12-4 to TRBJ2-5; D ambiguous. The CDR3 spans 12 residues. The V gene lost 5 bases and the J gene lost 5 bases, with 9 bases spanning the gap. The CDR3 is CASSGLLETQYF. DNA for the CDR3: TGTGCCAGCAGTGGCCTCCTGGAGACCCAGTACTTC.

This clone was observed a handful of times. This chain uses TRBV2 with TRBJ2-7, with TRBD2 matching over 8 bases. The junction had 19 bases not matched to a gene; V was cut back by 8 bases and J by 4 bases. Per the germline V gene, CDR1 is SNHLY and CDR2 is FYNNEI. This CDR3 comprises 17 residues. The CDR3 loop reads CASGTESHERGSYEQYF. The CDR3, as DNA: TGTGCCAGCGGCACTGAAAGCCATGAGCGGGGGTCGTACGAGCAGTACTTC.

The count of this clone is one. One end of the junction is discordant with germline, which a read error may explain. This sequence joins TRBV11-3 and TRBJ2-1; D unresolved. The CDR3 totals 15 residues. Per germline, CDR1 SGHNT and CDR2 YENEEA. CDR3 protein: CASSLDEDSYNEQFF. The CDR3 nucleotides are TGTGCCAGCAGCCTAGACGAGGACTCCTACAATGAGCAGTTCTTC.

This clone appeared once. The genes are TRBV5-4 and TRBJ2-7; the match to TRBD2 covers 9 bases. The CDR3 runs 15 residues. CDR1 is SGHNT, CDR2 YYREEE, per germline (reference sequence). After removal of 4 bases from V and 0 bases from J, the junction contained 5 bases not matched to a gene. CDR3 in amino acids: CASSGIAGVSYEQYF. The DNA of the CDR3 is TGTGCCAGCAGCGGTATAGCGGGAGTCTCCTACGAGCAGTACTTC.

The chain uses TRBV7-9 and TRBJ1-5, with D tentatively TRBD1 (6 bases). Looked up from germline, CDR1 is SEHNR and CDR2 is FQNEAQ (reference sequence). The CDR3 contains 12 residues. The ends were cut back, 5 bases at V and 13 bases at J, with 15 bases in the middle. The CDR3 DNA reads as TGTGCCAGCAGCCCCCTAGGACAGTCGCAGCATTTT. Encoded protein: CASSPLGQSQHF.

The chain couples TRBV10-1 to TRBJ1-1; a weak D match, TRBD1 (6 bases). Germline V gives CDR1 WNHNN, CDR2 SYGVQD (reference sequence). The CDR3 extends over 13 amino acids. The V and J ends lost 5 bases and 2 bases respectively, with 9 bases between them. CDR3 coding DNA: TGCGCCAGCAGTAGGGACACAAACACTGAAGCTTTCTTT. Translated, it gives CASSRDTNTEAFF.

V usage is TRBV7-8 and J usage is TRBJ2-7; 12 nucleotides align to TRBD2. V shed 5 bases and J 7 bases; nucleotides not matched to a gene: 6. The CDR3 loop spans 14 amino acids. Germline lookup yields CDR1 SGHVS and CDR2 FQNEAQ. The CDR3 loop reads CASSPGGLAGEQYF. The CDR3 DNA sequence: TGTGCCAGCAGCCCAGGAGGACTAGCGGGGGAGCAGTACTTC.

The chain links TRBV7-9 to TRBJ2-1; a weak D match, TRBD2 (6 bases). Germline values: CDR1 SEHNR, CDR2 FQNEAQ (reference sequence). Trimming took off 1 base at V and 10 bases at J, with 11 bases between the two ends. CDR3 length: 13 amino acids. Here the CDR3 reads CASSLDIAGEQFF. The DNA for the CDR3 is TGTGCCAGCAGCTTAGATATCGCGGGGGAGCAGTTCTTC.

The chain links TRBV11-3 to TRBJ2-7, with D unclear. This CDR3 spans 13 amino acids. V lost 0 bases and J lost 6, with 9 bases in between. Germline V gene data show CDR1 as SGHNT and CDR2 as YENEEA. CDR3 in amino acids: CASSLDSTSEQYF. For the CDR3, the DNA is TGTGCCAGCAGCTTAGATAGCACGTCCGAGCAGTACTTC.

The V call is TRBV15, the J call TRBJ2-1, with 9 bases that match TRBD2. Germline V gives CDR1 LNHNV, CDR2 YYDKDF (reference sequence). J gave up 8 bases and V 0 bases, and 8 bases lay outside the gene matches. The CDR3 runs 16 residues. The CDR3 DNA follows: TGTGCCACCAGCAGAGAGCGACGCGGGGGGGTGGATGAGCAGTTCTTC. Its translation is CATSRERRGGVDEQFF.

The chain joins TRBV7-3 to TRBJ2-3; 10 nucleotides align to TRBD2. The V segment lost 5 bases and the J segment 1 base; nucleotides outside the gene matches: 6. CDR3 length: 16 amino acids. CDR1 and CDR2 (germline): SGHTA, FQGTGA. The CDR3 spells CASSPSGSWGTDTQYF. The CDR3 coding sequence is TGTGCCAGCAGCCCTAGCGGGAGCTGGGGCACAGATACGCAGTATTTT.

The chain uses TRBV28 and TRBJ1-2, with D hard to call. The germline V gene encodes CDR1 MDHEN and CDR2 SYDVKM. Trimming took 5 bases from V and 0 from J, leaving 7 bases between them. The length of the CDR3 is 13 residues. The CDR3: CASSPPANYGYTF. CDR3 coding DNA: TGTGCCAGCAGTCCCCCAGCTAACTATGGCTACACCTTC.

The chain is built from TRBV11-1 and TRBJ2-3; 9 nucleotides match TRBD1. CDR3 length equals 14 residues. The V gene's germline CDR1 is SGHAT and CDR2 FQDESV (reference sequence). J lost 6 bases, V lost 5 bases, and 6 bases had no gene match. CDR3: CASSPGQGIDTQYF. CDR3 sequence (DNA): TGTGCCAGCAGCCCGGGACAGGGAATCGATACGCAGTATTTT. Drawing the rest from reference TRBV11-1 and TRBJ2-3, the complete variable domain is EAEVAQSPRYKITEKSQAVAFWCDPISGHATLYWYRQILGQGPELLVQFQDESVVDDSQLPKDRFSAERLKGVDSTLKIQPAELGDSAMYLCASSPGQGIDTQYFGPGTRLTVL.

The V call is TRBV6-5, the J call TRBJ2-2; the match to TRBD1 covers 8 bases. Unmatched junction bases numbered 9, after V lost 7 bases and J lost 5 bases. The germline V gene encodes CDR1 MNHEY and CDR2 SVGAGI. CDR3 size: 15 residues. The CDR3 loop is CASISDRGGTGELFF. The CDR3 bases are TGTGCCAGCATCTCCGACAGGGGTGGGACCGGGGAGCTGTTTTTT.

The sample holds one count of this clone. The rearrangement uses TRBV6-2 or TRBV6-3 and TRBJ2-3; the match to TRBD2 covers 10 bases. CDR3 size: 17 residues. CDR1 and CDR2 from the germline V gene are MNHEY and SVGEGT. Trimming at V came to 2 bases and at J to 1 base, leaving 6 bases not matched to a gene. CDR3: CASSYTPLAGGTDTQYF. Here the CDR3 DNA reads TGTGCCAGCAGTTACACCCCCCTAGCGGGGGGCACAGATACGCAGTATTTT.

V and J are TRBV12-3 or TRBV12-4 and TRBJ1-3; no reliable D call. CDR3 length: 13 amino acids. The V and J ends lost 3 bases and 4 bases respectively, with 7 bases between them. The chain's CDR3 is CASSFERGNTIYF. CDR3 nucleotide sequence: TGTGCCAGCAGTTTTGAGAGAGGAAACACCATATATTTT.

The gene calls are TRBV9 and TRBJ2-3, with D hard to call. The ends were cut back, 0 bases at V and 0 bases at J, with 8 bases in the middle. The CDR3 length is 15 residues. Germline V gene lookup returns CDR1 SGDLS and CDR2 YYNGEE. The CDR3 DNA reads TGTGCCAGCAGCGTAGGTATAACTAGCACAGATACGCAGTATTTT. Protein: CASSVGITSTDTQYF.

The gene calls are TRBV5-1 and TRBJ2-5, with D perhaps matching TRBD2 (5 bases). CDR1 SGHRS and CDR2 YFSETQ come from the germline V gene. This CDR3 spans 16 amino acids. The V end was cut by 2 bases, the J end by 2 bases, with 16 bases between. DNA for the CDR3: TGCGCCAGCAGCTTACAACCCTCCGGGGAACAAGAGACCCAGTACTTC. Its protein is CASSLQPSGEQETQYF.